This TCR beta chain was retrieved from a study of T cells in Graves' hyperthyroidism and ophthalmopathy. Study-level background: Peripheral blood was taken when the disease was first diagnosed, before any treatment began.

Using RNA transcripts as the source, TCR beta CDR3 regions were amplified. The HTBI primer set was used in a first-round RT-PCR of the TCR CDR3. TCRdb ran MiXCR on the multiplex PCR reads and lists one entry per CDR3 protein. The sample has about 690,000 distinct CDR3 sequences, 15% to 20% seen once. Concerning this clonotype: The junction shows a germline mismatch at one end, possibly a read error.

CDR1 is LGHDT and CDR2 is YNNKEL in the germline V gene (reference sequence). This CDR3 has 12 amino acids. Patients were excluded for uncontrolled infection, other autoimmune disease, pregnancy or lactation. The source of this sequence is a man in his fifties with Graves' hyperthyroidism. The sequenced sample was blood. The chain links TRBV3-1 to TRBJ1-1, with 7 nucleotides matching TRBD1. CDR3 sequence (DNA): TGTGCCAGCCGCCAACAGGGGCCTGAAGCTTTCTTT. Its translation is CASRQQGPEAFF. Combining the CDR3 with reference TRBV3-1 and TRBJ1-1 gives the whole variable domain DTAVSQTPKYLVTQMGNDKSIKCEQNLGHDTMYWYKQDSKKFLKIMFSYNNKELIINETVPNRFSPKSPDKAHLNLHINSLELGDSAVYFCASRQQGPEAFFGQGTRLTVV.